One TCR beta chain is described in this entry. Its antigen is as yet unknown. The CDR3 is made up of 12 amino acids. Trimming shortened V by 2 bases and J by 9 bases, and 8 bases separated the two germline ends. Germline CDR1 reads MNHEY; CDR2 reads SVGAGI. Produced via immunoSEQ multiplex PCR; TCRdb's table is partial and in-frame only. The sample records about 180,000 clones, 90% being singletons. The data belong to a study of T cell responses to AZD1222 COVID-19 vaccine. Study-level findings and limits: An increase in Spike-specific TCR breadth and depth was observed after two AZD1222 doses. Researchers report vaccine-associated CD4 TCRs spanning spike, with dominance at 160-218 and 743-854. A reported finding is that nearly half of spike-specific TCRs target unmutated variant regions.

The sample in question was peripheral blood, obtained 28 days after the second dose of the MenACWY control vaccine. The V gene is TRBV6-5, the J gene TRBJ2-1, with D tentatively TRBD1 or TRBD2 (5 bases each). The TCR was taken from an adult who received the MenACWY meningococcal vaccine as a control. CDR3 DNA sequence: TGTGCCAGCAGTTACGAGGGGTTTGAGCAGTTCTTC. Translation: CASSYEGFEQFF.